The clone carrying this T cell receptor (beta chain) was observed once. The sample is drawn from a study of blood T cell repertoires in COVID-19. Study overall: Some COVID-19 samples were acute and others convalescent; all came from the United States, Italy and Spain. Sources were T cells, B-cell-depleted T cells, or PBMCs; the material itself was cDNA or gDNA.

The repertoire was sequenced with immunoSEQ multiplex PCR; TCRdb's copy has only in-frame clones and lacks some. The sample includes a few hundred thousand clones, about 88% of them seen just once. Trimming pared 5 bases from V and 4 bases from J, leaving 14 bases between. Germline V gives CDR1 SGHVS, CDR2 FQNEAQ. The CDR3 length is 14 residues. The TCR sequence derives from a woman aged 50 to 60 with COVID-19, enrolled during active disease. Sequenced sample: peripheral blood. The chain carries TRBV7-8 and TRBJ1-2, with D unresolved. The CDR3 region is CASSTRGGFYGYTF. DNA of the CDR3: TGTGCCAGCAGCACCCGGGGAGGGTTCTATGGCTACACCTTC. The full variable domain, its missing parts supplied by reference TRBV7-8 and TRBJ1-2, is GAGVSQSPRYKVAKRGQDVALRCDPISGHVSLFWYQQALGQGPEFLTYFQNEAQLDKSGLPSDRFFAERPEGSVSTLKIQRTQQEDSAVYLCASSTRGGFYGYTFGSGTRLTVV.